A single sample is the source of the 21 T cell receptor beta chains below, sequenced in a study of cytomegalovirus exposure and HLA in healthy donors. The assay was immunoSEQ multiplex PCR, and TCRdb's table has in-frame clones only and misses some. This table has tens of thousands of clones, 80% to 95% appearing once. Sequenced material: PBMCs. These receptor sequences come from a woman under 30 in good health and CMV-seronegative.

This clone has a single count. The gene calls are TRBV18 and TRBJ2-2, with 8 bases identical to TRBD1. The CDR3 contains 17 residues. The J segment lost 1 base and the V segment lost 3 bases, leaving 7 bases of the junction unmatched. Germline V CDR1 and CDR2: KGHSH, LQKENI. CDR3 DNA: TGTGCCAGCTCACCGACACCTGGACAGGGGAACACCGGGGAGCTGTTTTTT. This translates into CASSPTPGQGNTGELFF. Full variable domain (rest looked up from reference TRBV18 and TRBJ2-2): NAGVMQNPRHLVRRRGQEARLRCSPMKGHSHVYWYRQLPEEGLKFMVYLQKENIIDESGMPKERFSAEFPKEGPSILRIQQVVRGDSAAYFCASSPTPGQGNTGELFFGEGSRLTVL.

The CDR3: CASSTQPPDRVEGLYGYTF. The CDR3 DNA follows: TGTGCCAGCAGCACACAGCCCCCGGACAGGGTAGAGGGACTCTATGGCTACACCTTC. This chain uses TRBV7-8 with TRBJ1-2; 8 bases agree with TRBD1. Trimming took 5 bases from V and 4 from J; bases not matched to a gene: 21. This CDR3 contains 19 residues. Germline assignment: CDR1 SGHVS and CDR2 FQNEAQ.

The chain joins TRBV5-4 to TRBJ2-3; TRBD2 aligns across 13 bases. Germline values: CDR1 SGHNT, CDR2 YYREEE (reference sequence). J lost 5 bases, V lost 4 bases, and 7 bases had no gene match. CDR3 length: 16 amino acids. The CDR3 sequence is CASSGTSGGAGDTQYF. The CDR3 DNA reads as TGTGCCAGCAGCGGAACTAGCGGGGGGGCGGGAGATACGCAGTATTTT.

The rearrangement joins TRBV11-2 to TRBJ1-1; D is perhaps TRBD1 (6 bases). Germline V CDR1 and CDR2: SGHAT, FQNNGV. The V gene lost 0 bases and the J gene lost 1 base, with 18 bases spanning the gap. The CDR3 has 18 residues. As DNA, the CDR3 is TGTGCCAGCAGCTTAGAACCTCTCGGGGGGGCGCGGAACACTGAAGCTTTCTTT. Amino acids: CASSLEPLGGARNTEAFF.

The chain has TRBV27 and TRBJ1-1; a possible D gene is TRBD1 (5 bases). Germline CDR1 reads MNHEY; CDR2 reads SMNVEV (reference sequence). Trimming removed 5 bases from V and 4 bases from J, with 5 bases in between. The CDR3 consists of 11 residues. Here the CDR3 reads CASSRGTEAFF. CDR3 nucleotides: TGTGCCAGCAGTAGGGGCACTGAAGCTTTCTTT.

The V gene is TRBV7-9, the J gene TRBJ2-6, with D possibly being TRBD1 (6 bases). V lost 6 bases and J 1 base, leaving 13 bases between the germline ends. Germline assignment: CDR1 SEHNR and CDR2 FQNEAQ (reference sequence). The CDR3 is made up of 16 amino acids. This CDR3 is CASSPGQLSGANVLTF. The CDR3 DNA is TGTGCCAGCAGTCCGGGACAACTATCTGGGGCCAACGTCCTGACTTTC. Full variable domain (outside the CDR3, taken from reference TRBV7-9 and TRBJ2-6): DTGVSQNPRHKITKRGQNVTFRCDPISEHNRLYWYRQTLGQGPEFLTYFQNEAQLEKSRLLSDRFSAERPKGSFSTLEIQRTEQGDSAMYLCASSPGQLSGANVLTFGAGSRLTVL.

This chain joins TRBV15 and TRBJ1-1, with 7 bases fitting TRBD1. V lost 0 bases and J lost 3; bases outside the gene matches: 7. The CDR3 is 16 amino acids. Looked up from germline, CDR1 is LNHNV and CDR2 is YYDKDF (reference sequence). CDR3 region: CATSRDWGQGDTEAFF. In DNA form, the CDR3 reads TGTGCCACCAGCAGAGATTGGGGGCAGGGGGACACTGAAGCTTTCTTT.

This CDR3 is CASSLGASTEAFF. As DNA, the CDR3 is TGCGCCAGTTCCCTGGGGGCGAGCACTGAAGCTTTCTTT. This chain connects TRBV5-1 to TRBJ1-1; the D gene is possibly TRBD1 (6 bases). Trimming took 8 bases from V and 4 from J, leaving 15 bases between them. This CDR3 is 13 amino acids long. Germline V gives CDR1 SGHRS, CDR2 YFSETQ.

This clone was observed a few times. This chain links TRBV7-2 with TRBJ1-2, with 9 positions matching TRBD1. This CDR3 has 15 residues. V lost 5 bases and J lost 0; bases outside the gene matches: 4. Per the germline V gene, CDR1 is SGHTA and CDR2 is FQGNSA. The CDR3: CASSPGQGTNYGYTF. The CDR3 DNA reads TGTGCCAGCAGCCCAGGACAGGGGACTAACTATGGCTACACCTTC. Complete variable domain (other parts from reference TRBV7-2 and TRBJ1-2): GAGVSQSPSNKVTEKGKDVELRCDPISGHTALYWYRQSLGQGLEFLIYFQGNSAPDKSGLPSDRFSAERTGGSVSTLTIQRTQQEDSAVYLCASSPGQGTNYGYTFGSGTRLTVV.

This clone was observed a single time. The chain is built from TRBV7-2 and TRBJ2-1, with 10 bases fitting TRBD2. CDR1 is SGHTA, CDR2 FQGNSA, per germline. V was clipped by 5 bases and J by 5 bases; unmatched bases: 3. The CDR3 has 14 residues. CDR3 in amino acids: CASSGLAVNNEQFF. CDR3 in DNA: TGTGCCAGCAGCGGACTAGCGGTAAACAATGAGCAGTTCTTC.

The V and J genes are TRBV5-6 and TRBJ2-1; no definite D call. This CDR3 spans 12 amino acids. Trimming shortened V by 2 bases and J by 5 bases, and 5 bases separated the two germline ends. Germline CDR1 is SGHDT and CDR2 is YYEEEE. CDR3 loop: CASSFGNNEQFF. CDR3 nucleotides: TGTGCCAGCAGCTTTGGCAACAATGAGCAGTTCTTC.

The chain employs TRBV6-1 and TRBJ2-7, with 10 nucleotides matching TRBD1. Germline V gene data show CDR1 as MNHNS and CDR2 as SASEGT. The length of the CDR3 is 13 residues. Trimming at V came to 7 bases and at J to 3 bases, leaving 3 bases not matched to a gene. CDR3 protein: CASIWTGGYEQYF. CDR3 DNA sequence: TGTGCCAGCATTTGGACAGGGGGCTACGAGCAGTACTTC.

CDR3 sequence (DNA): TGTGCCAGCAGCCTGGGGGGGGCCGGAAACACCATATATTTT. As protein: CASSLGGAGNTIYF. The chain employs TRBV6-1 and TRBJ1-3; TRBD1 is a possible D gene (6 bases). Trimming removed 6 bases at V and 4 bases at J, with 13 bases between. The CDR3 runs 14 residues. Per germline, CDR1 MNHNS and CDR2 SASEGT.

The rearrangement joins TRBV4-3 to TRBJ1-2, with 8 nucleotides matching TRBD1. Germline V CDR1 and CDR2: LGHNA, YSLEER. The CDR3 contains 16 residues. V was clipped by 0 bases and J by 7 bases; unmatched bases: 10. The CDR3 region is CASSQDIAGGDGGYTF. The CDR3 DNA sequence: TGCGCCAGCAGCCAAGATATCGCAGGGGGCGACGGTGGCTACACCTTC.

This chain joins TRBV6-5 and TRBJ1-1; the match to TRBD1 covers 8 bases. CDR3 length: 15 residues. Germline V gives CDR1 MNHEY, CDR2 SVGAGI. J was trimmed by 5 bases and V by 0 bases; bases with no gene match: 5. Here the CDR3 reads CASSYSGQGGTEAFF. The CDR3 DNA is TGTGCCAGCAGTTACTCTGGACAGGGCGGGACTGAAGCTTTCTTT.

This clone occurred once. This chain links TRBV5-1 with TRBJ2-2; 7 bases are shared with TRBD2. The V gene end was trimmed by 2 bases and the J gene end by 3 bases; junction bases not matched to a gene: 7. In germline, CDR1 is SGHRS, CDR2 YFSETQ. CDR3 length: 16 amino acids. CDR3 in DNA: TGCGCCAGCAGCTTAGACCAGCGGGGATACACCGGGGAGCTGTTTTTT. As protein: CASSLDQRGYTGELFF.

V and J are TRBV6-4 and TRBJ2-3; the match to TRBD1 covers 10 bases. CDR3 length: 14 residues. The V gene's germline CDR1 is MRHNA and CDR2 SNTAGT. V was clipped by 5 bases and J by 6 bases; unmatched bases: 5. The chain's CDR3 is CASSRGQGMDTQYF. The CDR3 DNA sequence: TGTGCCAGCAGTCGGGGACAGGGGATGGATACGCAGTATTTT.

This clone has just one count. The J gene is TRBJ2-1, the V gene TRBV28; 8 nucleotides line up with TRBD1. The CDR3 contains 15 residues. V was pared by 5 bases and J by 3 bases, with 6 bases of the junction left unmatched. Germline values: CDR1 MDHEN, CDR2 SYDVKM. The CDR3 protein is CASSPDRGFYNEQFF. The CDR3 nucleotides read TGTGCCAGCAGTCCAGACAGGGGATTCTACAATGAGCAGTTCTTC.

The V call is TRBV7-6, the J call TRBJ1-3, with D tentatively TRBD1 (6 bases). CDR1 is SGHVS and CDR2 is FNYEAQ in the germline V gene. This CDR3 is built from 15 residues. Trimming cost V 1 base and J 2 bases, with 9 bases left between them. The CDR3, as DNA: TGTGCCAGCAGCTTAGACGAGGGGGCTGGAAACACCATATATTTT. It translates to CASSLDEGAGNTIYF.

The V and J genes are TRBV5-1 and TRBJ1-3; perhaps TRBD1 as D (6 bases). The germline V gene has CDR1 SGHRS and CDR2 YFSETQ. V dropped 2 bases and J dropped 0 bases, with 27 bases sitting between them. The CDR3 spans 21 residues. The CDR3 sequence is CASSFASRDTYFTGSGNTIYF. Written as DNA, the CDR3 is TGCGCCAGCAGCTTCGCAAGCCGGGACACATACTTCACAGGCTCTGGAAACACCATATATTTT.

CDR3: CASSLRTGGGGDEQFF. Written as DNA, the CDR3 is TGTGCCAGCAGTCTACGGACAGGGGGCGGTGGCGATGAGCAGTTCTTC. The rearrangement uses TRBV27 and TRBJ2-1; 11 bases agree with TRBD1. V was pared by 5 bases and J by 8 bases, with 11 bases of the junction left unmatched. Germline V gene data show CDR1 as MNHEY and CDR2 as SMNVEV (reference sequence). The CDR3 runs to 16 residues.